This T cell receptor (beta chain) was sequenced in a study of shared T cell receptors in the human thymus. This clone has a single count. Profiling relied on immunoSEQ multiplex PCR, and the TCRdb table lists in-frame clones only, not all of them. The sample records over 650,000 clones, approximately 87% being singletons. These data also formed part of another study, on human thymus T cells.

The specimen sequenced was thymocytes. The receptor was derived from a boy younger than two with a congenital heart defect.

CDR3 bases: TGTGCCTGGAGTGTCCACAGGTGGGGGAACACTGAAGCTTTCTTT. It specifies CAWSVHRWGNTEAFF. The rearrangement links TRBV30 to TRBJ1-1; the D gene is possibly TRBD1 (5 bases). V dropped 0 bases and J dropped 1 base, with 12 bases sitting between them. The CDR3 is 15 residues long. Germline values: CDR1 GTSNPN, CDR2 SVGIG (reference sequence). Full variable domain (outside the CDR3, taken from reference TRBV30 and TRBJ1-1): SQTIHQWPATLVQPVGSPLSLECTVEGTSNPNLYWYRQAAGRGLQLLFYSVGIGQISSEVPQNLSASRPQDRQFILSSKKLLLSDSGFYLCAWSVHRWGNTEAFFGQGTRLTVV.